This entry concerns a single TCR beta chain. Its antigen is still unknown. The data were obtained in a study of OX40 agonist ivuxolimab in advanced cancers. Study at large: From roughly 20 to 85 years was the age range, with a mean of around 56 years, and 70% to 85% were male. General study results and limits: At 0.1 to 3.0 mg/kg and by week 6, clonal expansion occurred in CD4+ and CD8+ blood T cells.

Germline V gene lookup returns CDR1 LNHNV and CDR2 YYDKDF (reference sequence). Trimming shortened V by 0 bases and J by 6 bases, and 12 bases separated the two germline ends. CDR3 length: 15 residues. Assay used: immunoSEQ multiplex PCR; TCRdb lists only in-frame clones, some missing. This repertoire shows under 90,000 clones, less than 95% found once; its top ten account for about 1.8%. This clonotype was sampled from an adult with an advanced solid tumor such as melanoma, head and neck, liver or kidney cancer. The gene calls are TRBV15 and TRBJ2-1; D not resolved. The source material was CD4+ or CD8+ T cells sorted from blood, sampled in a trial of the OX40 agonist ivuxolimab. Here the CDR3 DNA reads TGTGCCACCAGCAGAGATGGGATAGAAGGCAATGAGCAGTTCTTC. Encoded protein: CATSRDGIEGNEQFF.